These 11 T cell receptor beta chains were sequenced from one sample in a study of OX40 agonist ivuxolimab in advanced cancers. Assay: immunoSEQ multiplex PCR; the TCRdb copy retains only in-frame clones and omits some. Of over 80,000 clones in the sample, about 93% were seen once. This sample comprised CD4+ or CD8+ T cells sorted from blood, obtained in a trial of the OX40 agonist ivuxolimab. The receptors here all came from an adult with an advanced solid tumor such as melanoma, head and neck, liver or kidney cancer.

The chain is built from TRBV4-2 and TRBJ2-4, with TRBD1 identical over 8 bases. V trimming: 0 bases; J trimming: 9 bases; junction bases outside the gene matches: 7. The germline V gene encodes CDR1 LGHNA and CDR2 YNFKEQ. This CDR3 comprises 15 residues. The CDR3 reads CASSQETGEISIQYF. Written as DNA, the CDR3 is TGTGCCAGCAGCCAAGAGACAGGGGAAATTAGCATTCAGTACTTC.

The chain has TRBV5-1 and TRBJ1-6, with TRBD1 as a possible D gene (6 bases). Germline CDR1 is SGHRS and CDR2 is YFSETQ. The CDR3 extends over 16 amino acids. V lost 4 bases to trimming and J lost 9 bases, with 20 bases between them. CDR3 bases: TGCGCCAGCAGCCCACAGGGACCCCAAGGAGGTTCACCCCTCCACTTT. This translates into CASSPQGPQGGSPLHF.

The chain couples TRBV2 to TRBJ2-7; 12 bases are a match to TRBD2. The length of the CDR3 is 16 residues. Germline V lookup: CDR1 SNHLY, CDR2 FYNNEI. V shed 2 bases and J 4 bases; nucleotides not matched to a gene: 6. This CDR3 reads CASSEPSGRAMYEQYF. The CDR3 bases are TGTGCCAGCAGTGAACCTAGCGGGAGGGCCATGTACGAGCAGTACTTC.

This clone was seen a few times. This sequence joins TRBV20-1 and TRBJ1-1, with D tentatively TRBD1 (6 bases). Trimming removed 3 bases from V and 8 bases from J, with 10 bases in between. The CDR3 has 11 amino acids. The germline V gene encodes CDR1 DFQATT and CDR2 SNEGSKA (reference sequence). The chain's CDR3 is CSASRRGEAFF. CDR3 bases: TGCAGTGCTAGCCGCAGGGGCGAAGCTTTCTTT.

The chain has TRBV10-3 and TRBJ2-7; 9 positions agree with TRBD2. Germline CDR1 and CDR2: ENHRY and SYGVKD. The ends lost 10 bases at V and 0 bases at J; junction bases unmatched: 10. This CDR3 is 15 amino acids long. The CDR3 sequence: CATHPGLASSYEQYF. The CDR3, as DNA: TGTGCCACCCATCCCGGACTAGCGAGCTCCTACGAGCAGTACTTC.

CDR3 protein: CASSFGTANYGYTF. The CDR3 DNA follows: TGTGCCAGCAGTTTCGGGACGGCTAACTATGGCTACACCTTC. This chain joins TRBV28 and TRBJ1-2; weak D call: TRBD1 (5 bases). This CDR3 contains 14 residues. Germline CDR1 reads MDHEN; CDR2 reads SYDVKM. The V gene lost 3 bases and the J gene lost 0 bases, with 8 bases spanning the gap.

In nucleotides, the CDR3 is TGCGCCAGCAGTAGAGGACAGGGGGCCTATGGCTACACCTTC. As protein: CASSRGQGAYGYTF. The genes are TRBV10-2 and TRBJ1-2; TRBD1 agrees at 11 bases. Unmatched junction bases numbered 3, after V lost 5 bases and J lost 4 bases. Germline assignment: CDR1 WSHSY and CDR2 SAAADI. The CDR3 has 14 residues.

The V and J genes are TRBV18 and TRBJ2-3, with D possibly called TRBD1 or TRBD2 (5 bases each). The CDR3 loop spans 16 amino acids. V shed 3 bases and J shed 2 bases, with 15 bases lying between them. CDR1 and CDR2 (germline): KGHSH, LQKENI. The CDR3 sequence: CASSPGDRLTTDTQYF. In DNA, the CDR3 is TGTGCCAGCTCACCGGGGGACCGCTTAACCACAGATACGCAGTATTTT.

The chain carries TRBV30 and TRBJ1-1, with 9 positions matching TRBD1. With V trimmed by 3 bases and J by 4 bases, 6 bases remained unmatched. This CDR3 is built from 14 residues. Germline V CDR1 and CDR2: GTSNPN, SVGIG (reference sequence). The CDR3, as DNA: TGTGCCTGGAGGGAACAGGGGGCCCGCACTGAAGCTTTCTTT. This encodes CAWREQGARTEAFF.

CDR3 coding DNA: TGTGCCAGCCGCTATCCCACTAGCGGGGGGGCCGCAGATACGCAGTATTTT. Translating it yields CASRYPTSGGAADTQYF. The J gene is TRBJ2-3, the V gene TRBV27; 13 nucleotides align to TRBD2. V trimming: 8 bases; J trimming: 4 bases; junction bases outside the gene matches: 12. The CDR3 is made up of 17 amino acids. From germline, CDR1 is MNHEY and CDR2 SMNVEV (reference sequence).

The chain has TRBV28 and TRBJ1-1; D is undetermined. CDR1 is MDHEN and CDR2 is SYDVKM in the germline V gene. Trimming took off 5 bases at V and 10 bases at J, with 17 bases between the two ends. There are 13 residues in the CDR3. The DNA of the CDR3 is TGTGCCAGCAGTCGCACGTCGTATAATAGAGCTTTCTTT. Translating it yields CASSRTSYNRAFF.